This passage covers 30 T cell receptor beta chains from one sample sequenced in a study of Ad26.COV2.S vaccination and SARS-CoV-2 variants. Regarding treatment: over 15 received Ad26.COV2.S at low or high dose, single or two shots; several received placebo; per-sample allocation not given. After the first vaccine or placebo injection, samples were drawn on day 63. Assay used: immunoSEQ multiplex PCR; TCRdb lists only in-frame clones, some missing. The top ten clones hold 13% of a sample with approximately 480,000 clones, around nine tenths of them seen once. The sample consisted of peripheral blood, taken in a trial of Ad26.COV2.S vaccine versus placebo. Every receptor here comes from a person aged 18-65 years who received the Ad26.COV2.S COVID-19 vaccine or a placebo.

A few counts support this clone. The chain uses TRBV25-1 and TRBJ2-7; D is possibly TRBD1 or TRBD2 (7 bases each). Germline V gives CDR1 MGHDK, CDR2 SYGVNS. Trimming cost V 10 bases and J 2 bases, with 15 bases left between them. This CDR3 has 13 residues. CDR3: CATRGGAPYEQYF. CDR3 in DNA: TGTGCCACCAGGGGGGGAGCCCCCTACGAGCAGTACTTC.

V and J are TRBV29-1 and TRBJ2-3, with 7 nucleotides matching TRBD2. V shed 0 bases and J 4 bases; nucleotides not matched to a gene: 7. CDR1 is SQVTM, CDR2 ANQGSEA, per germline. This CDR3 comprises 15 residues. The CDR3 DNA reads TGCAGCGTTGAAGATGGGGGGAGGGTGGCAGATACGCAGTATTTT. Translation gives CSVEDGGRVADTQYF.

Only a few counts were recorded for this clone. The genes are TRBV19 and TRBJ1-2; no clear D gene. The CDR3 loop spans 13 amino acids. Germline CDR1 LNHDA, CDR2 SQIVND (reference sequence). The germline V and J ends were trimmed by 1 base and 6 bases, with 9 bases remaining between them. As DNA, the CDR3 is TGTGCCAGTAGTATAGCGGTTGGCCATGGCTACACCTTC. This sequence encodes CASSIAVGHGYTF.

The J gene is TRBJ1-2, the V gene TRBV3-1 (or the pseudogene TRBV3-2), with D unresolved. The ends were cut back, 6 bases at V and 4 bases at J, with 12 bases in the middle. The CDR3 covers 13 residues. Germline assignment: CDR1 LGHDT and CDR2 YNNKEL (reference sequence). CDR3 sequence (DNA): TGTGCCAGCAGTCCGGGCAGCATCTATGGCTACACCTTC. It specifies CASSPGSIYGYTF.

The chain uses TRBV9 and TRBJ1-3; D perhaps matches TRBD1 (5 bases). V lost 6 bases to trimming and J lost 0 bases, with 13 bases between them. Germline assignment: CDR1 SGDLS and CDR2 YYNGEE. The CDR3 sequence is 15 residues long. The CDR3 here is CASTTSQDSGNTIYF. CDR3 bases: TGTGCCAGCACCACATCACAGGACTCTGGAAACACCATATATTTT.

The rearrangement links TRBV6-5 to TRBJ2-2; TRBD2 aligns across 12 bases. V was clipped by 8 bases and J by 8 bases; unmatched bases: 9. Germline-derived CDR1 and CDR2 are MNHEY and SVGAGI. The CDR3 is 15 amino acids. DNA of the CDR3: TGTGCCAGCCACCTAGCGGGAGGGCCCGGAGGGGAGCTGTTTTTT. Amino acids: CASHLAGGPGGELFF.

The rearrangement uses TRBV12-3 or TRBV12-4 and TRBJ2-7; no reliable D call. There are 11 residues in the CDR3. Trimming stripped 6 bases from V and 5 bases from J, with 8 bases between. CDR3 coding DNA: TGTGCCAGCAGCCGCCTTCACGAGCAGTACTTC. This codes for CASSRLHEQYF.

This clone was picked up a small number of times. V usage is TRBV11-2 and J usage is TRBJ1-3; D call uncertain. Germline CDR1 is SGHAT and CDR2 is FQNNGV. V was shortened by 5 bases and J by 0 bases, with 11 bases between the two germline ends. The CDR3 totals 15 residues. Here the CDR3 reads CASSQQQSSGNTIYF. The CDR3 region has the DNA TGTGCCAGCAGCCAACAGCAGAGCTCTGGAAACACCATATATTTT.

The V gene is TRBV6-2 or TRBV6-3, the J gene TRBJ2-1, with D uncertain. The germline gives CDR1 MNHEY, CDR2 SVGEGT. Trimming left V 5 bases short and J 10 bases short, with 15 bases between. The CDR3 sequence is 13 residues long. Written as DNA, the CDR3 is TGTGCCAGCAGTCCCGAAATAACCGGGGAGCAGTTCTTC. Protein: CASSPEITGEQFF.

The V and J genes are TRBV12-3 or TRBV12-4 and TRBJ1-1, with unresolved D. Trimming left V 6 bases short and J 1 base short, with 9 bases between. The CDR3 totals 13 residues. The CDR3 DNA follows: TGTGCCAGCAGCCTGGCAGGGAACACTGAAGCTTTCTTT. Encoded protein: CASSLAGNTEAFF.

V gene TRBV6-5 combines with J gene TRBJ1-2; D ambiguous. V lost 4 bases to trimming and J lost 8 bases, with 8 bases between them. Germline CDR1 MNHEY, CDR2 SVGAGI. The CDR3 sequence is 11 residues long. CDR3 residues: CASSWRGGYTF. The CDR3 DNA is TGTGCCAGCAGTTGGAGAGGGGGCTACACCTTC.

J is TRBJ1-2 and V is TRBV19; D not certain. The V gene's germline CDR1 is LNHDA and CDR2 SQIVND (reference sequence). The CDR3 covers 16 residues. Trimming took off 2 bases at V and 0 bases at J, with 13 bases between the two ends. Here the CDR3 reads CASSILAGRTNYGYTF. The CDR3, as DNA: TGTGCCAGTAGTATATTGGCCGGACGGACTAACTATGGCTACACCTTC.

This rearrangement joins TRBV9 to TRBJ1-1; 9 bases agree with TRBD1. CDR3 length: 14 residues. The ends lost 3 bases at V and 11 bases at J; junction bases unmatched: 11. Germline CDR1 SGDLS, CDR2 YYNGEE. CDR3 loop: CASSAAGTGFGAFF. CDR3 DNA sequence: TGTGCCAGCAGCGCCGCCGGGACAGGGTTCGGGGCTTTCTTT. Supplemented by reference TRBV9 and TRBJ1-1, the full variable domain reads DSGVTQTPKHLITATGQRVTLRCSPRSGDLSVYWYQQSLDQGLQFLIQYYNGEERAKGNILERFSAQQFPDLHSELNLSSLELGDSALYFCASSAAGTGFGAFFGQGTRLTVV.

The chain has TRBV7-8 and TRBJ2-7; the match to TRBD1 covers 8 bases. V lost 0 bases and J lost 3; bases outside the gene matches: 4. From germline, CDR1 is SGHVS and CDR2 FQNEAQ. CDR3 length equals 15 residues. CDR3 in DNA: TGTGCCAGCAGCTTAGCAACAGGGGGTGGCTACGAGCAGTACTTC. Translating it yields CASSLATGGGYEQYF.

The chain recombines TRBV6-5 with TRBJ1-6; the D gene is possibly TRBD1 (5 bases). This CDR3 has 16 residues. The V gene's germline CDR1 is MNHEY and CDR2 SVGAGI. V was pared by 1 base and J by 7 bases, with 14 bases between. The CDR3 is CASSYFMTGTNSPLHF. In DNA form, the CDR3 reads TGTGCCAGCAGTTACTTCATGACTGGGACGAATTCACCCCTCCACTTT.

This clone was counted a few times. The rearrangement uses TRBV30 and TRBJ1-4; D gene unclear. The CDR3 runs to 12 residues. Germline V CDR1 and CDR2: GTSNPN, SVGIG (reference sequence). V gave up 1 base and J gave up 6 bases, with 6 bases separating them. The CDR3 DNA reads as TGTGCCTGGAGTGCGGGTTATGAAAAACTGTTTTTT. This codes for CAWSAGYEKLFF. The full variable domain, with the rest looked up from reference TRBV30 and TRBJ1-4, is SQTIHQWPATLVQPVGSPLSLECTVEGTSNPNLYWYRQAAGRGLQLLFYSVGIGQISSEVPQNLSASRPQDRQFILSSKKLLLSDSGFYLCAWSAGYEKLFFGSGTQLSVL.

The chain couples TRBV24-1 to TRBJ2-7, with 8 bases aligning to TRBD1. The V gene end was trimmed by 2 bases and the J gene end by 1 base; junction bases not matched to a gene: 9. This CDR3 is 17 amino acids long. Germline loops: CDR1 KGHDR, CDR2 SFDVKD. For the CDR3, the DNA is TGTGCCACCAGTGATTCGAAAACAGGGGGACGTTCCTACGAGCAGTACTTC. Its translation is CATSDSKTGGRSYEQYF.

This chain's CDR3 is CASSLAIGAGSGANVLTF. CDR3 DNA sequence: TGTGCCAGCAGCTTGGCCATCGGGGCGGGCTCTGGGGCCAACGTCCTGACTTTC. The V and J genes are TRBV5-8 and TRBJ2-6; the D call may be TRBD1 or TRBD2 (5 bases each). Trimming shortened V by 0 bases and J by 0 bases, and 13 bases separated the two germline ends. There are 18 residues in the CDR3. The germline CDR1 and CDR2 sequences are SGHTS and YDEGEE.

The V and J genes are TRBV27 and TRBJ1-3, with no clear D. The CDR3 contains 17 residues. Trimming pared 5 bases from V and 4 bases from J, leaving 21 bases between. Germline CDR1 and CDR2: MNHEY and SMNVEV (reference sequence). This CDR3 reads CASSPGPAGSGGNTIYF. CDR3 nucleotides: TGTGCCAGCAGTCCGGGTCCAGCGGGCTCAGGAGGAAACACCATATATTTT.

This sequence joins TRBV7-3 and TRBJ2-3, with D perhaps TRBD1 or TRBD2 (6 bases each). V lost 4 bases and J lost 0, with 11 bases in between. Germline V CDR1 and CDR2: SGHTA, FQGTGA. The CDR3 spans 15 residues. In DNA form, the CDR3 reads TGTGCCAGCAGCTATCAGGGGACTAGCACAGATACGCAGTATTTT. Protein sequence: CASSYQGTSTDTQYF.

The chain is built from TRBV7-2 and TRBJ1-1, with D possibly being TRBD1 (5 bases). CDR1 is SGHTA and CDR2 is FQGNSA in the germline V gene. V lost 2 bases to trimming and J lost 1 base, with 14 bases between them. This CDR3 is 16 amino acids long. The CDR3 DNA reads TGTGCCAGCAGCTTATGGGGGGGGACGGCGAACACTGAAGCTTTCTTT. It is translated as CASSLWGGTANTEAFF.

This CDR3 is CASSGYSGSYNEQFF. Here the CDR3 DNA reads TGTGCCAGCAGCGGTTATAGCGGATCCTACAATGAGCAGTTCTTC. This chain joins TRBV9 and TRBJ2-1; tentatively, D is TRBD2 (6 bases). From germline, CDR1 is SGDLS and CDR2 YYNGEE. The CDR3 contains 15 residues. The V gene lost 3 bases and the J gene lost 1 base, with 11 bases spanning the gap.

This chain links TRBV4-3 with TRBJ2-2; D is undetermined. Trimming pared 0 bases from V and 10 bases from J, leaving 15 bases between. The CDR3 has 15 amino acids. The germline V gene has CDR1 LGHNA and CDR2 YSLEER. The CDR3 loop reads CASSQDFGFREELFF. In nucleotides, the CDR3 is TGCGCCAGCAGCCAAGATTTCGGCTTTAGGGAGGAGCTGTTTTTT.

This chain connects TRBV29-1 to TRBJ2-7; possible D gene TRBD1, 5 bases. This CDR3 region has 11 residues. Deletions cut 7 bases from V and 2 bases from J, with 9 bases between. Germline V gene data show CDR1 as SQVTM and CDR2 as ANQGSEA. CDR3 DNA: TGCAGCGCCCTCAGGGCCTACGAGCAGTACTTC. It encodes CSALRAYEQYF.

V is TRBV28 and J is TRBJ1-5; a weak D match, TRBD1 (6 bases). CDR3 size: 17 residues. The V end was cut by 6 bases, the J end by 0 bases, with 18 bases between. CDR1 MDHEN and CDR2 SYDVKM come from the germline V gene. The CDR3 DNA sequence: TGTGCCAGCAGCTCCTTGGGGGCGGGTCATAGCAATCAGCCCCAGCATTTT. Its protein product is CASSSLGAGHSNQPQHF. The whole variable domain, filled in from reference TRBV28 and TRBJ1-5, reads DVKVTQSSRYLVKRTGEKVFLECVQDMDHENMFWYRQDPGLGLRLIYFSYDVKMKEKGDIPEGYSVSREKKERFSLILESASTNQTSMYLCASSSLGAGHSNQPQHFGDGTRLSIL.

This chain joins TRBV11-2 and TRBJ2-3; D possibly corresponds to TRBD2 (5 bases). The CDR3 has 12 residues. V was pared by 6 bases and J by 6 bases, with 10 bases between. From germline, CDR1 is SGHAT and CDR2 FQNNGV. CDR3 sequence: CASSRGWDTQYF. The CDR3 DNA follows: TGTGCCAGCAGTCGAGGGTGGGATACGCAGTATTTT.

This clone was found once. The genes are TRBV19 and TRBJ2-1; 9 positions agree with TRBD2. There are 14 residues in the CDR3. The germline CDR1 and CDR2 sequences are LNHDA and SQIVND (reference sequence). V was pared by 9 bases and J by 4 bases, with 7 bases of the junction left unmatched. CDR3 DNA: TGTGCCAGACTTAGCGGGAGAGGGTACAATGAGCAGTTCTTC. It specifies CARLSGRGYNEQFF.

V gene TRBV3-1 (or the pseudogene TRBV3-2) combines with J gene TRBJ2-7; D is perhaps TRBD1 or TRBD2 (5 bases each). The germline gives CDR1 LGHDT, CDR2 YNNKEL (reference sequence). Trimming shortened V by 1 base and J by 2 bases, and 12 bases separated the two germline ends. The CDR3 spans 15 residues. The chain's CDR3 is CASSQVPGPTYEQYF. For the CDR3, the DNA is TGTGCCAGCAGCCAAGTACCGGGGCCGACCTACGAGCAGTACTTC.

In its sample, this clone was seen once. The rearrangement joins TRBV6-2 or TRBV6-3 to TRBJ1-4; TRBD1 is a possible D gene (5 bases). This CDR3 is built from 14 residues. In germline, CDR1 is MNHEY, CDR2 SVGEGT. Trimming stripped 2 bases from V and 7 bases from J, with 11 bases between. CDR3 DNA sequence: TGTGCCAGCAGTTACGGCAGGGTGCTTGAAAAACTGTTTTTT. Translating it yields CASSYGRVLEKLFF.

The chain employs TRBV5-4 and TRBJ2-5; D gene unclear. From germline, CDR1 is SGHNT and CDR2 YYREEE (reference sequence). V was trimmed by 6 bases and J by 2 bases, leaving 14 bases between them. The CDR3 has 14 residues. The CDR3 loop reads CASKFVAEQETQYF. CDR3 in DNA: TGTGCCAGCAAATTTGTGGCAGAGCAAGAGACCCAGTACTTC.